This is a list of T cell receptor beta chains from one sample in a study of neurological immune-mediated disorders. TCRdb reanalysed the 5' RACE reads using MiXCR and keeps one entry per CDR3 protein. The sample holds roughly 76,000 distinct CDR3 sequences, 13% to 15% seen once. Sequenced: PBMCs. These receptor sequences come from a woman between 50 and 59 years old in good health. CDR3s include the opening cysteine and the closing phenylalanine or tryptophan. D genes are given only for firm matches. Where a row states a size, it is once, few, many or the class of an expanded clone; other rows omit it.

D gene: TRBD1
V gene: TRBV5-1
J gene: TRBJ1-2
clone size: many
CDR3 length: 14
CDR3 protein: CASSQGQGDFGYTF
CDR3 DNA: TGCGCCAGCAGCCAAGGACAGGGTGATTTCGGCTACACCTTC

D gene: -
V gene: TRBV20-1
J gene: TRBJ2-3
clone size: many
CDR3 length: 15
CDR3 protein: CSARDLSRGRDTQYF
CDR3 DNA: TGCAGTGCTAGAGATCTCAGCCGGGGGAGGGATACGCAGTATTTT

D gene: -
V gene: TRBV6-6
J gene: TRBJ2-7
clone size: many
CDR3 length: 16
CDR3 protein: CASSSPLEATKSEQYF
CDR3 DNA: TGTGCCAGCAGTTCCCCGCTCGAGGCGACGAAATCGGAGCAGTACTTC

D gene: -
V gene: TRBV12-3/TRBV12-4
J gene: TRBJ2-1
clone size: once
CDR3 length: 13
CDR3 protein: CASNRLVPGEQFF
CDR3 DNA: TGTGCCAGCAACCGCCTCGTCCCGGGCGAGCAGTTCTTC

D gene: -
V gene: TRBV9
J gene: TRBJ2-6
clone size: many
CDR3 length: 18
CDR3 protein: CASSIRTATFSGANVLTF
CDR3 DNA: TGTGCCAGCAGCATTAGGACAGCGACCTTCTCTGGGGCCAACGTCCTGACTTTC

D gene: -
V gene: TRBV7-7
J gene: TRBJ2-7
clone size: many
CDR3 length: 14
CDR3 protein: CASSPGESNYEQYF
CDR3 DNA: TGTGCTAGCAGCCCGGGGGAGTCCAACTACGAGCAGTACTTC

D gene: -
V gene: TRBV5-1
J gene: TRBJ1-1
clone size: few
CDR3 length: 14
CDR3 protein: CASSLLDMNTEAFF
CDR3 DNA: TGCGCCAGCAGCTTGCTAGATATGAACACTGAAGCTTTCTTT

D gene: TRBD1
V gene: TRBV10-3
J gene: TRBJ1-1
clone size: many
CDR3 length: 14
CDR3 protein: CAISERGLGAEAFF
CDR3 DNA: TGTGCCATCAGTGAGAGGGGGCTCGGCGCTGAAGCTTTCTTT

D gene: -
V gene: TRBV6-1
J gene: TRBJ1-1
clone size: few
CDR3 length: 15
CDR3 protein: CASSEVVWGAGVAFF
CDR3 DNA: TGTGCCAGCAGTGAAGTGGTTTGGGGGGCCGGTGTAGCTTTCTTT

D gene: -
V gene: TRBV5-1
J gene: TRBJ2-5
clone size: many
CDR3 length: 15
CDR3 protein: CASSSQGGGQETQYF
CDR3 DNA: TGCGCCAGCAGCTCCCAGGGGGGAGGCCAAGAGACCCAGTACTTC

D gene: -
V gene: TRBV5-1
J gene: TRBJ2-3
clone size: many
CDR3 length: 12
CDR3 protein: CASSDPTDTQYF
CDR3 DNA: TGCGCCAGCAGCGACCCCACAGATACGCAGTATTTT

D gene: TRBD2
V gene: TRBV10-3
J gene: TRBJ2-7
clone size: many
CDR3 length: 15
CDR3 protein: CAISGGGAGAYEQYF
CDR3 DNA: TGTGCCATCAGTGGGGGGGGAGCGGGAGCCTACGAGCAGTACTTC

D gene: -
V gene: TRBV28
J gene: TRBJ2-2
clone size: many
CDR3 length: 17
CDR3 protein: CASSLLRGPANTGELFF
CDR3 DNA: TGTGCCAGCAGTTTATTAAGGGGACCTGCGAACACCGGGGAGCTGTTTTTT

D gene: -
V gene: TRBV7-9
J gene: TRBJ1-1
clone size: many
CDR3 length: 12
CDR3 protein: CASSSLGTEAFF
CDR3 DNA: TGTGCCAGCAGCTCCCTGGGCACTGAAGCTTTCTTT

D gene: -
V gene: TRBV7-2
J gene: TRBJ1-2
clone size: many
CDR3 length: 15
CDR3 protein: CASSLVQGQESGYTF
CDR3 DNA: TGTGCCAGCAGCTTAGTCCAGGGCCAGGAAAGTGGCTACACCTTC

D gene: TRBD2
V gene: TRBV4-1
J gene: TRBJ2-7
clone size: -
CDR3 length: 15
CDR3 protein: CASSQLASGVGEQYF
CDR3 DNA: TGCGCCAGCAGCCAACTTGCTAGCGGGGTAGGCGAGCAGTACTTC

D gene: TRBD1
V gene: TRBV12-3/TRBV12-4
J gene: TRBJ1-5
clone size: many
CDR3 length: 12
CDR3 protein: CASSPGQGAQHF
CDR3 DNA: TGTGCCAGCAGTCCAGGACAGGGTGCCCAGCATTTT